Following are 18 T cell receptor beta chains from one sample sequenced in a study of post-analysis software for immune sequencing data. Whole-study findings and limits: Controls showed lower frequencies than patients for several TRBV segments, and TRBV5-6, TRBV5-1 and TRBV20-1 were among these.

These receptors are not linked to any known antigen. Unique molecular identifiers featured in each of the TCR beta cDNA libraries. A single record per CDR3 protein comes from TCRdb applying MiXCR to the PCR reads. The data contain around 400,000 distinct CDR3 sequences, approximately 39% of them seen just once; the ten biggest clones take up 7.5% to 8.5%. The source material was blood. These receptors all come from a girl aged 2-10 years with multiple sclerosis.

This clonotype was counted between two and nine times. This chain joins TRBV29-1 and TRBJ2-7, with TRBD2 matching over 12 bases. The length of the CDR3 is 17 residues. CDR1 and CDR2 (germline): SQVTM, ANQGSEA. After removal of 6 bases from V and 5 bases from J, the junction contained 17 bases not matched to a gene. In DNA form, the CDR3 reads TGCAGCGTCCCCCTAGCGGGAGGGCCTATACTCCCTAACGAGCAGTACTTC. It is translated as CSVPLAGGPILPNEQYF.

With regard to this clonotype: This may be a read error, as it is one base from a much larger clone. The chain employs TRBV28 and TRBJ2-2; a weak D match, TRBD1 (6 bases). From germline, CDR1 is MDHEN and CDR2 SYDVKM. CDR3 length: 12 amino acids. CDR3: CASRQGHGERFF. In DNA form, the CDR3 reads TGTGCCAGCAGGCAGGGGCACGGGGAGCGGTTTTTT.

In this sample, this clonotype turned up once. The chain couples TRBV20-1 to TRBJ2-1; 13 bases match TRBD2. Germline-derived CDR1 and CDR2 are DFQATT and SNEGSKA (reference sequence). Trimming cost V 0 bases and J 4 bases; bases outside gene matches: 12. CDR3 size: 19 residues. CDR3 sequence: CSAREGGLAGWSRYNEQFF. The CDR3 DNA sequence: TGCAGTGCTAGAGAGGGGGGACTAGCGGGATGGTCTCGGTACAATGAGCAGTTCTTC.

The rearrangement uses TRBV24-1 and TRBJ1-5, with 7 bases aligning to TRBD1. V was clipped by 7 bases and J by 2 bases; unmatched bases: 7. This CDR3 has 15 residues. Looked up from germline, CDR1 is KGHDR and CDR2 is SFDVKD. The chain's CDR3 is CATSSDRVGNQPQHF. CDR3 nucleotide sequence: TGTGCCACCAGCTCCGACAGGGTCGGCAATCAGCCCCAGCATTTT.

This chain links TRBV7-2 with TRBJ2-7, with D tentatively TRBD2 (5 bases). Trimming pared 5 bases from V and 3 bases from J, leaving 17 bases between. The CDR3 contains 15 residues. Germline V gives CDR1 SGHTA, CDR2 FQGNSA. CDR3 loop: CASSHLSKRGYEQYF. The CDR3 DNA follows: TGTGCCAGCAGCCACCTAAGTAAACGGGGCTACGAGCAGTACTTC.

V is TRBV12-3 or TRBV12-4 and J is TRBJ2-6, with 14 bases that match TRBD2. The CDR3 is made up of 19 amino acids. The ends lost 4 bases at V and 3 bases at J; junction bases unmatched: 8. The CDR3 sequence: CASSWGTSGGIGGANVLTF. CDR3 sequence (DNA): TGTGCCAGCAGTTGGGGGACTAGCGGGGGAATCGGTGGGGCCAACGTCCTGACTTTC.

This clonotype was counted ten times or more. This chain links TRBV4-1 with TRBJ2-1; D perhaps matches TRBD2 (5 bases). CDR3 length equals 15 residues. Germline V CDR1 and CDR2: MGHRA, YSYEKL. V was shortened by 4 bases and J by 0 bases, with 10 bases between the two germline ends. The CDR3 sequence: CASSLVGSSYNEQFF. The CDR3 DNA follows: TGCGCCAGCAGCCTGGTAGGGAGCTCCTACAATGAGCAGTTCTTC.

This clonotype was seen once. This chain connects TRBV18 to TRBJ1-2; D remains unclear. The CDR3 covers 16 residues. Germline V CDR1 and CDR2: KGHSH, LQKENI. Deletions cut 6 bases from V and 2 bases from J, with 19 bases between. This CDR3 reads CASSPSSGQRNYGYTF. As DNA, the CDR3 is TGTGCCAGCTCTCCTTCTTCCGGCCAGCGAAACTATGGCTACACCTTC.

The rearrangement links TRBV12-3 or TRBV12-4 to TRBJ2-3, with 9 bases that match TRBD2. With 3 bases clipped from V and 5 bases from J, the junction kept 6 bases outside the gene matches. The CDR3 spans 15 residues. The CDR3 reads CASSFAGGPGDTQYF. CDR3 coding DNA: TGTGCCAGCAGTTTCGCGGGAGGGCCTGGAGATACGCAGTATTTT.

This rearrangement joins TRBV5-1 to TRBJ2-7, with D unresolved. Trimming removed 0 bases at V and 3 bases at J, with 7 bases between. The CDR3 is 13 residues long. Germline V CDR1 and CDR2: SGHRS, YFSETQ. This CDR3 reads CASSLGVNYEQYF. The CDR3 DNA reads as TGCGCCAGCAGCTTGGGGGTCAACTACGAGCAGTACTTC.

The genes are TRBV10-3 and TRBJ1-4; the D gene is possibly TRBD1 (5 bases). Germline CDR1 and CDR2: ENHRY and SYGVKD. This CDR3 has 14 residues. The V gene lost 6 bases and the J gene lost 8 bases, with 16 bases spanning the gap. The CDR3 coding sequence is TGTGCCATCAGCCCCGGGGCCCTTGGAGAAAAACTGTTTTTT. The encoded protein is CAISPGALGEKLFF.

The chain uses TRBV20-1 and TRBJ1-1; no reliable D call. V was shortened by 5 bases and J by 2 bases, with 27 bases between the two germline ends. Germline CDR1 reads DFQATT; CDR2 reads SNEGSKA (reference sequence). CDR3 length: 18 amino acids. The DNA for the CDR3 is TGCAGTGCTCCCCGCCTCGTAATTCCATCATCACTAAACACTGAAGCTTTCTTT. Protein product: CSAPRLVIPSSLNTEAFF.

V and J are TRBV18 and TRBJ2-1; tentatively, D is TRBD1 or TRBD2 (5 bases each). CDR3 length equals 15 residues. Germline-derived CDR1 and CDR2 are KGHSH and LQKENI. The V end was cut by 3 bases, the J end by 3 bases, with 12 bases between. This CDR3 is CASSPQGDLYNEQFF. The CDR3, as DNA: TGTGCCAGCTCACCGCAGGGAGACCTCTACAATGAGCAGTTCTTC.

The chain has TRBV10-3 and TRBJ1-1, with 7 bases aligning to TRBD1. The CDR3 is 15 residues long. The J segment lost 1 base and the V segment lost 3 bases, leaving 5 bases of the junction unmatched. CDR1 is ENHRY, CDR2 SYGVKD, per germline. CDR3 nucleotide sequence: TGTGCCATCAGTGAAAGGGGGCACAGGAACACTGAAGCTTTCTTT. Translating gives CAISERGHRNTEAFF.

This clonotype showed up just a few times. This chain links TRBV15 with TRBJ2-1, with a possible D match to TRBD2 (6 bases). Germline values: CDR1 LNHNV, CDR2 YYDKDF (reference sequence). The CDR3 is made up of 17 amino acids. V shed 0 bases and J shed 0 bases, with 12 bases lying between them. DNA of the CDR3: TGTGCCACCAGCAGAGATTCTAGCGTGAGCTCCTACAATGAGCAGTTCTTC. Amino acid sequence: CATSRDSSVSSYNEQFF.

The CDR3 protein is CASIPTAAYEQYF. The CDR3 nucleotides read TGTGCCAGCATCCCGACAGCCGCCTACGAGCAGTACTTC. This rearrangement joins TRBV7-9 to TRBJ2-7; weak D call: TRBD1 (5 bases). Germline V gene data show CDR1 as SEHNR and CDR2 as FQNEAQ (reference sequence). Trimming took 7 bases from V and 2 from J, leaving 12 bases between them. The CDR3 totals 13 residues. The variable domain in full, with the rest retrieved from reference TRBV7-9 and TRBJ2-7, is DTGVSQNPRHKITKRGQNVTFRCDPISEHNRLYWYRQTLGQGPEFLTYFQNEAQLEKSRLLSDRFSAERPKGSFSTLEIQRTEQGDSAMYLCASIPTAAYEQYFGPGTRLTVT.

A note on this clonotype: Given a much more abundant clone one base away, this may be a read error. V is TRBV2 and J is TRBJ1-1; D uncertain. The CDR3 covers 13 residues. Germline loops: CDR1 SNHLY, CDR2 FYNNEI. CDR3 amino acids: CASSVSGNTEVFF. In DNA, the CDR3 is TGTGCCAGCAGTGTTTCGGGCAACACTGAAGTTTTCTTT.

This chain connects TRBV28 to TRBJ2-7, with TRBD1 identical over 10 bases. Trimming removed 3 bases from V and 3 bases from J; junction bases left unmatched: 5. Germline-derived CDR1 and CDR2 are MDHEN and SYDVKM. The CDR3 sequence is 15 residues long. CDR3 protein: CASSFGTGDRYEQYF. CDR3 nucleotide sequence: TGTGCCAGCAGTTTTGGGACAGGGGATCGCTACGAGCAGTACTTC.